This T cell receptor beta chain comes out of a study of molecular identifiers for immune sequencing clone quantification. TCRdb re-called the PCR reads with MiXCR, one entry per CDR3 protein. The table lists 490,000 or so distinct CDR3 sequences, 25% of them singletons. This clonotype has a handful of counts. Germline V gene lookup returns CDR1 SQVTM and CDR2 ANQGSEA. This CDR3 has 13 amino acids. V was trimmed by 5 bases and J by 7 bases, leaving 18 bases between them. This rearrangement joins TRBV29-1 to TRBJ2-7; D could derive from TRBD1 or TRBD2 (5 bases each). This clonotype originated in a human donor in good health. Some libraries in this study had Jurkat cell RNA spiked in. Sequencing was performed on naive CD8+ T cells from blood, with Jurkat cell RNA spiked in. Subset indicated: FACS-sorted CD8+CD4-CCR7+CD45RA+ naive T cells. CDR3 region: CSVSTGTHGEQYF. The CDR3 DNA is TGCAGCGTTTCCACCGGGACCCATGGAGAGCAGTACTTC.